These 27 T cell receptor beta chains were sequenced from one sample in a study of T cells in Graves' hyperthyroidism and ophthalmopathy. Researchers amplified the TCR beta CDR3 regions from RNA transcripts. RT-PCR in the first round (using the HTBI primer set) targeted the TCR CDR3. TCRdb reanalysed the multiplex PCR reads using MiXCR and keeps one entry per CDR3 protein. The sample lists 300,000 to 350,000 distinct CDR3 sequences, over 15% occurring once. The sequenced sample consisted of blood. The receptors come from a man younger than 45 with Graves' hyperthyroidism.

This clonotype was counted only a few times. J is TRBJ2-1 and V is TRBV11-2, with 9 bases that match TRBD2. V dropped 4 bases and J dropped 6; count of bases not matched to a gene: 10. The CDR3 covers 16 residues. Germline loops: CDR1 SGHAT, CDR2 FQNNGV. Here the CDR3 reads CASSSILAGVGNEQFF. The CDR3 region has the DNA TGTGCCAGCAGCTCTATTTTAGCGGGAGTTGGCAATGAGCAGTTCTTC.

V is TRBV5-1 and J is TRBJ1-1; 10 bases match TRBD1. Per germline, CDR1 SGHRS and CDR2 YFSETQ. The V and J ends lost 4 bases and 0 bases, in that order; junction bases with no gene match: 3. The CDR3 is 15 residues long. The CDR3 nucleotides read TGCGCCAGCAGCGGGGGGACAGGGGTGAACACTGAAGCTTTCTTT. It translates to CASSGGTGVNTEAFF.

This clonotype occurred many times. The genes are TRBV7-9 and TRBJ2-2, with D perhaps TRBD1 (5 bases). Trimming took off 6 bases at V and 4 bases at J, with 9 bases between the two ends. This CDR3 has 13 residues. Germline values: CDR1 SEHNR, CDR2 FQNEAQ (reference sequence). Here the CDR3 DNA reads TGTGCCAGCAGGGGGCTGGGCACCGGGGAGCTGTTTTTT. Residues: CASRGLGTGELFF.

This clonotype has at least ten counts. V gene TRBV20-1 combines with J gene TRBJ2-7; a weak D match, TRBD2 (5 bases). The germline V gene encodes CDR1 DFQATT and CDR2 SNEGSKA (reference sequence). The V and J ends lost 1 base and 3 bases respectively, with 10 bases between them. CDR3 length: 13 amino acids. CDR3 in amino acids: CSARGGSDYEQYF. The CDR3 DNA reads TGCAGTGCTAGAGGGGGTAGCGACTACGAGCAGTACTTC.

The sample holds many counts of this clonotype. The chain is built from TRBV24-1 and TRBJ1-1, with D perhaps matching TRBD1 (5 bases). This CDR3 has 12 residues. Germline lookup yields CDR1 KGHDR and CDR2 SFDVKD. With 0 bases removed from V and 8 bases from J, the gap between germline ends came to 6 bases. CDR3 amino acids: CATSDLGTEAFF. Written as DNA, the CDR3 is TGTGCCACCAGTGATTTGGGGACGGAAGCTTTCTTT.

This CDR3 is CSARLAGEASHYNEQFF. CDR3 bases: TGCAGTGCTAGACTAGCGGGAGAGGCCTCTCACTACAATGAGCAGTTCTTC. V is TRBV20-1 and J is TRBJ2-1; 10 positions agree with TRBD2. The CDR3 length is 17 residues. CDR1 and CDR2 from the germline V gene are DFQATT and SNEGSKA (reference sequence). Unmatched junction bases numbered 10, after V lost 2 bases and J lost 3 bases.

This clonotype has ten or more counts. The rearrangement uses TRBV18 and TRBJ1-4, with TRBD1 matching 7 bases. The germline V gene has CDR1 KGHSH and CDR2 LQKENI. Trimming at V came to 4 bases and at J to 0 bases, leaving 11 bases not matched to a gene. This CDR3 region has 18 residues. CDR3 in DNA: TGTGCCAGCTCACTATACCCAGGGGGTGCTGCAACTAATGAAAAACTGTTTTTT. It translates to CASSLYPGGAATNEKLFF.

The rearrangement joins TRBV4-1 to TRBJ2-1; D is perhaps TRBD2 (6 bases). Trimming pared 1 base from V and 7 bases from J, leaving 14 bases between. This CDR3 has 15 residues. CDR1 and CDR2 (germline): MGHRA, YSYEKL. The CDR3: CASSQVGRRGNEQFF. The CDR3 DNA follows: TGCGCCAGCAGCCAAGTAGGGAGACGGGGGAATGAGCAGTTCTTC.

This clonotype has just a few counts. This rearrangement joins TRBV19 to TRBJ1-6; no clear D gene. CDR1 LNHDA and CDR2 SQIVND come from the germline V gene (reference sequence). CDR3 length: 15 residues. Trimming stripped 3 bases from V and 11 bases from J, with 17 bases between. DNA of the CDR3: TGTGCCAGTAGTATGGTTGTCGGCGTGCCGGCACCCCTCCACTTT. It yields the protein CASSMVVGVPAPLHF.

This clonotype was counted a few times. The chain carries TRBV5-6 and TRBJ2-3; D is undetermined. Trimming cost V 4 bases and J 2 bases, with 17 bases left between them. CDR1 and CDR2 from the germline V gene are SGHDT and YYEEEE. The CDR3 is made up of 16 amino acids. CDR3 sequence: CASSLGPESLTDTQYF. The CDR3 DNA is TGTGCCAGCAGCCTAGGGCCGGAGAGCCTCACAGATACGCAGTATTTT.

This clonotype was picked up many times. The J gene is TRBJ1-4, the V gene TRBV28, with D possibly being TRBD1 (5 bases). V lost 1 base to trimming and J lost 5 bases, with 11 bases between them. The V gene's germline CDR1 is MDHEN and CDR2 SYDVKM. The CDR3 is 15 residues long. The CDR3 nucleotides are TGTGCCAGCAGTTTATTCGACAGCCACAATGAAAAACTGTTTTTT. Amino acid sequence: CASSLFDSHNEKLFF.

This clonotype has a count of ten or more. The CDR3 here is CASSFLGSREQFF. DNA for the CDR3: TGTGCCAGCAGTTTCCTGGGTTCGCGTGAGCAGTTCTTC. This chain uses TRBV27 with TRBJ2-1; D is undetermined. The CDR3 totals 13 residues. Germline V CDR1 and CDR2: MNHEY, SMNVEV (reference sequence). The germline V and J ends were trimmed by 3 bases and 9 bases, with 12 bases remaining between them.

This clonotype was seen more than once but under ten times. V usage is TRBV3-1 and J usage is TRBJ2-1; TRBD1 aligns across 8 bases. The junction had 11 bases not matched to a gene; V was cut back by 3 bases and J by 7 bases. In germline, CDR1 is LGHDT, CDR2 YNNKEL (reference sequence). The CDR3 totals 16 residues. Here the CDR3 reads CASSQLRGRRANEQFF. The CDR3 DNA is TGTGCCAGCAGCCAGCTCAGGGGGCGCAGGGCGAATGAGCAGTTCTTC.

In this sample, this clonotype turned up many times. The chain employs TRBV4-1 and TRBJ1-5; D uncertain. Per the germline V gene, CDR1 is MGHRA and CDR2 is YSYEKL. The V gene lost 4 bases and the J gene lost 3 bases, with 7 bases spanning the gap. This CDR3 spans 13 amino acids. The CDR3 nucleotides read TGCGCCAGCAGCCGAGACCCCAATCAGCCCCAGCATTTT. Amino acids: CASSRDPNQPQHF.

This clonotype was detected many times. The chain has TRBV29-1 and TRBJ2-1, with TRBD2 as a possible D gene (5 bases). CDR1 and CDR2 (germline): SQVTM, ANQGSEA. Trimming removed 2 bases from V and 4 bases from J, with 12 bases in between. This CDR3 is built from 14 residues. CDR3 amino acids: CSVEKADQYNEQFF. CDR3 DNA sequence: TGCAGCGTTGAAAAAGCGGACCAATACAATGAGCAGTTCTTC.

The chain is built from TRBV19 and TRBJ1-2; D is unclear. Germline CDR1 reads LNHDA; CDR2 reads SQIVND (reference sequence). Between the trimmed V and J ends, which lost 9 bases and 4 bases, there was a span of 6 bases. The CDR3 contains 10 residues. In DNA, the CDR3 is TGTGCCAGGGAAAGCTATGGCTACACCTTC. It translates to CARESYGYTF.

DNA for the CDR3: TGTGCCAGCAGTTCCTGGGACTCCGGGACCGGGGAGCTGTTTTTT. It translates to CASSSWDSGTGELFF. This chain uses TRBV2 with TRBJ2-2, with a weak D call TRBD2 (6 bases). The germline gives CDR1 SNHLY, CDR2 FYNNEI. Deletions cut 5 bases from V and 5 bases from J, with 15 bases between. The CDR3 covers 15 residues.

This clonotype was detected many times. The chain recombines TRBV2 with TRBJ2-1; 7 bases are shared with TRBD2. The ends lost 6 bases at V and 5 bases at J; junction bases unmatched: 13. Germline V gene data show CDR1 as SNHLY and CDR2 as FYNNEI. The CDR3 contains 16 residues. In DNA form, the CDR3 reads TGTGCCAGCAGCGCATCACCGGGACTACACCACAATGAGCAGTTCTTC. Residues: CASSASPGLHHNEQFF. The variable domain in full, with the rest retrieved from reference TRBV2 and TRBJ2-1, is EPEVTQTPSHQVTQMGQEVILRCVPISNHLYFYWYRQILGQKVEFLVSFYNNEISEKSEIFDDQFSVERPDGSNFTLKIRSTKLEDSAMYFCASSASPGLHHNEQFFGPGTRLTVL.

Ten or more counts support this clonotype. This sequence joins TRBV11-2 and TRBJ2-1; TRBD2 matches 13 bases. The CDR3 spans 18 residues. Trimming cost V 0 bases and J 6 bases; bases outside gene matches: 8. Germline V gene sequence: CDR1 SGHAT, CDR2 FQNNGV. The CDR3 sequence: CASSLDGTSGTWTNEQFF. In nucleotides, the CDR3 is TGTGCCAGCAGCTTAGATGGGACTAGCGGGACATGGACCAATGAGCAGTTCTTC.

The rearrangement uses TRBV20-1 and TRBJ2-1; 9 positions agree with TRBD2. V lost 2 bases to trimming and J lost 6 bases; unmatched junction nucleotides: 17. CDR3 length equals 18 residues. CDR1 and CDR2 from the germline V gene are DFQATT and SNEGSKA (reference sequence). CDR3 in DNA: TGCAGTGCTAGACCTAGCGGGGAGTTTCCCTCTGGGTTCAATGAGCAGTTCTTC. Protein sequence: CSARPSGEFPSGFNEQFF.

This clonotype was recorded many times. For the CDR3, the DNA is TGTGCCAGCAGTTCCCCTGGGGGGTACGAGCAGTACTTC. This codes for CASSSPGGYEQYF. This rearrangement joins TRBV28 to TRBJ2-7; D is possibly TRBD2 (6 bases). The CDR3 is 13 amino acids. Germline CDR1 is MDHEN and CDR2 is SYDVKM. The V end was cut by 4 bases, the J end by 4 bases, with 11 bases between.

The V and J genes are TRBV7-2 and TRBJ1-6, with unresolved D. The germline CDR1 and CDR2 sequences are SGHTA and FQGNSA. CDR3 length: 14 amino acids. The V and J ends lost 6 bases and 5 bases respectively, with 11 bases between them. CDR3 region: CASSLAHDNSPLHF. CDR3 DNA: TGTGCCAGCAGTCTGGCACATGATAATTCACCCCTCCACTTT.

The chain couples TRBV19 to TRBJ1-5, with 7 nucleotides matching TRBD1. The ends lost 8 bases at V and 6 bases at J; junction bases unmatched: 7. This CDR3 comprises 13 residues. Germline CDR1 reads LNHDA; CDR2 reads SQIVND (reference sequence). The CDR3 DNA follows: TGTGCCAGTGGGAGACAGGGAGGTCAGCCCCAGCATTTT. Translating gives CASGRQGGQPQHF.

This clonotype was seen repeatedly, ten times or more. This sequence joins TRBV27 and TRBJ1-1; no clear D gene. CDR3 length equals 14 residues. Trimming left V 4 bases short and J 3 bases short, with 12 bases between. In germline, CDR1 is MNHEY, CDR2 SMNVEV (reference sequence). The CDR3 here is CASSWAAIHTEAFF. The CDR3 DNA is TGTGCCAGCAGTTGGGCCGCGATTCACACTGAAGCTTTCTTT.

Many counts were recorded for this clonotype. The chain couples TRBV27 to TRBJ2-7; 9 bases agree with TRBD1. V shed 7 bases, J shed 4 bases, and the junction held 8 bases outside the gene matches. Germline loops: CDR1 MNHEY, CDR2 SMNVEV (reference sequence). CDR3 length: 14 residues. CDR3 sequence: CASTSRDRVYEQYF. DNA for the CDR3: TGTGCCAGCACCAGCCGGGACAGGGTGTACGAGCAGTACTTC.

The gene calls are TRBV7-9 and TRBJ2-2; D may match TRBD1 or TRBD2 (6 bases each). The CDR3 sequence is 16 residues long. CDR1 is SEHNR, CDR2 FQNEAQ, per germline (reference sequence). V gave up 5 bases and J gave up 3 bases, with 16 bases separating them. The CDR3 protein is CASSPPRGADTGELFF. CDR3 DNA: TGTGCCAGCAGCCCTCCAAGGGGGGCTGACACCGGGGAGCTGTTTTTT. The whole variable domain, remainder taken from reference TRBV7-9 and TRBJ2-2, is DTGVSQNPRHKITKRGQNVTFRCDPISEHNRLYWYRQTLGQGPEFLTYFQNEAQLEKSRLLSDRFSAERPKGSFSTLEIQRTEQGDSAMYLCASSPPRGADTGELFFGEGSRLTVL.

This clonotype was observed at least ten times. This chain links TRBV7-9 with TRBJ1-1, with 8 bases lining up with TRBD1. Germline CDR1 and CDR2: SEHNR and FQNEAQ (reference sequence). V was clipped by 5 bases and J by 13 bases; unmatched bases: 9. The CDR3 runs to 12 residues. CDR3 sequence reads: CASSEPGGAVFF. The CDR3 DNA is TGTGCCAGCAGCGAACCAGGGGGCGCGGTTTTCTTT.